This T cell receptor beta chain originates from a study of identical twins. TCRdb re-analysed the 5' RACE reads in MiXCR, keeping a single row per CDR3 protein. The table includes 200,000 or so distinct CDR3 sequences, about 7.5% detected once. The CDR3 is 10 residues long. The V gene's germline CDR1 is DFQATT and CDR2 SNEGSKA (reference sequence). The germline V and J ends were trimmed by 3 bases and 13 bases, with 10 bases remaining between them. This clonotype was seen many times. Its antigen is not identified. Study-level results: Not following the same donors, the study drew its conclusions from cross-sectional statistical analysis. Cord blood beta clonotypes present at high abundance carried fewer insertions; no such pattern appeared in memory repertoires. Possibly, invariant MAIT and iNKT cells partly confounded zero-insertion analyses.

The sample was also linked to a second study, of yellow fever vaccine responses in identical twins.

The receptor was derived from a young woman in good health. This chain connects TRBV20-1 to TRBJ2-1; the D is unclear. Sequenced: memory (CD45RO+) T cells sorted from blood. This chain's CDR3 is CSASTLVQFF. DNA for the CDR3: TGCAGTGCTAGTACTCTCGTTCAGTTCTTC.